These 24 T cell receptor beta chains were all obtained from the same sample, sequenced in a study of blood T cell repertoires in COVID-19. This table comes from immunoSEQ multiplex PCR, and its TCRdb copy is limited to in-frame clones, with some not included. The table records under 250,000 clones, nearly 90% of them present only once. Material: PBMCs or T cells enriched from blood (not recorded which). These receptors were collected from a man in his thirties or forties who had recovered from COVID-19.

The V call is TRBV3-1 (or the pseudogene TRBV3-2), the J call TRBJ2-1; 8 nucleotides match TRBD2. Germline V gene lookup returns CDR1 LGHDT and CDR2 YNNKEL (reference sequence). The J segment lost 7 bases and the V segment lost 4 bases, leaving 15 bases of the junction unmatched. The CDR3 has 17 amino acids. In DNA form, the CDR3 reads TGTGCCAGCAGCCGCCAGGGAGCGGGAGCGATCCTGAATGAGCAGTTCTTC. It codes for CASSRQGAGAILNEQFF.

The chain links TRBV6-2 or TRBV6-3 to TRBJ1-6, with TRBD1 matching over 7 bases. The CDR3 is made up of 15 amino acids. After removal of 7 bases from V and 3 bases from J, the junction contained 6 bases not matched to a gene. CDR1 is MNHEY, CDR2 SVGEGT, per germline. CDR3 in DNA: TGTGCCAGCACCCCTGGACAGGTCTATAATTCACCCCTCCACTTT. Translated: CASTPGQVYNSPLHF.

The chain carries TRBV27 and TRBJ2-7; D unclear. Germline-derived CDR1 and CDR2 are MNHEY and SMNVEV (reference sequence). Trimming shortened V by 8 bases and J by 3 bases, and 8 bases separated the two germline ends. The CDR3 spans 11 residues. The CDR3 DNA reads as TGTGCCAGCGTTGGCCTCTACGAGCAGTACTTC. It is translated as CASVGLYEQYF.

The chain couples TRBV11-2 to TRBJ1-4; perhaps TRBD1 as D (5 bases). This CDR3 region has 15 residues. With 2 bases removed from V and 6 bases from J, the gap between germline ends came to 13 bases. The germline V gene encodes CDR1 SGHAT and CDR2 FQNNGV. CDR3 DNA sequence: TGTGCCAGCAGCTTAAGGGTAGGGGTCGATGAAAAACTGTTTTTT. Protein product: CASSLRVGVDEKLFF.

In its sample, this clone was seen once. The chain is built from TRBV6-2 or TRBV6-3 and TRBJ1-2; possible D gene TRBD1, 5 bases. The ends were cut back, 6 bases at V and 4 bases at J, with 12 bases in the middle. Per the germline V gene, CDR1 is MNHEY and CDR2 is SVGEGT. The CDR3 consists of 13 residues. DNA of the CDR3: TGTGCCAGCAGCGACAGTATAGTCTATGGCTACACCTTC. Protein sequence: CASSDSIVYGYTF.

In this sample, this clone turned up once. V usage is TRBV12-3 or TRBV12-4 and J usage is TRBJ2-3; possible D gene TRBD2, 5 bases. CDR3 size: 12 residues. Trimming cost V 4 bases and J 3 bases, with 5 bases left between them. CDR3 protein: CASSWTTDTQYF. Here the CDR3 DNA reads TGTGCCAGCAGTTGGACTACAGATACGCAGTATTTT.

The CDR3 DNA follows: TGTGCCAGCAGCTCCCCAGGGGACGGAGTCTCCACCTTC. Translated: CASSSPGDGVSTF. The gene calls are TRBV5-4 and TRBJ1-2, with a weak D call TRBD1 (6 bases). V was shortened by 3 bases and J by 13 bases, with 19 bases between the two germline ends. The CDR3 runs 13 residues. Germline lookup yields CDR1 SGHNT and CDR2 YYREEE (reference sequence).

This rearrangement joins TRBV29-1 to TRBJ2-1, with 7 bases lining up with TRBD1. CDR3 length: 14 residues. J gave up 6 bases and V 3 bases, and 8 bases lay outside the gene matches. Germline V gives CDR1 SQVTM, CDR2 ANQGSEA. For the CDR3, the DNA is TGCAGCGTTGACCCGACAGGGTTGGGCAATGAGCAGTTCTTC. This translates into CSVDPTGLGNEQFF.

The J gene is TRBJ2-3, the V gene TRBV11-3; TRBD2 matches at 8 bases. The V segment lost 1 base and the J segment 2 bases; nucleotides outside the gene matches: 5. Germline CDR1 SGHNT, CDR2 YENEEA. This CDR3 region has 16 residues. The chain's CDR3 is CASSLGNSGATDTQYF. As DNA, the CDR3 is TGTGCCAGCAGCTTAGGCAATAGCGGGGCCACAGATACGCAGTATTTT.

The chain employs TRBV7-9 and TRBJ1-1, with D possibly matching TRBD1 (5 bases). The CDR3 has 17 amino acids. Germline V gene sequence: CDR1 SEHNR, CDR2 FQNEAQ (reference sequence). V was shortened by 5 bases and J by 1 base, with 20 bases between the two germline ends. CDR3 residues: CASSKGTSGLKNTEAFF. The CDR3 region has the DNA TGTGCCAGCAGCAAAGGGACTTCGGGACTGAAGAACACTGAAGCTTTCTTT.

This clone appeared many times. In nucleotides, the CDR3 is TGTGCCAGCAGTCAGGGGGGTGGCAATCAGCCCCAGCATTTT. The encoded protein is CASSQGGGNQPQHF. This sequence joins TRBV7-9 and TRBJ1-5; TRBD1 aligns across 7 bases. J gave up 2 bases and V 6 bases, and 4 bases lay outside the gene matches. CDR1 and CDR2 (germline): SEHNR, FQNEAQ (reference sequence). The CDR3 extends over 14 amino acids.

The V gene is TRBV10-3, the J gene TRBJ1-6, with TRBD1 matching 8 bases. V trimming: 9 bases; J trimming: 5 bases; junction bases outside the gene matches: 9. This CDR3 spans 15 amino acids. Per the germline V gene, CDR1 is ENHRY and CDR2 is SYGVKD. CDR3 DNA sequence: TGTGCCATACGATCCCCGACAGGGGATAATTCACCCCTCCACTTT. Residues: CAIRSPTGDNSPLHF.

The V call is TRBV28, the J call TRBJ1-2; no definite D call. The CDR3 consists of 12 residues. Trimming stripped 3 bases from V and 4 bases from J, with 6 bases between. CDR1 and CDR2 from the germline V gene are MDHEN and SYDVKM. CDR3 DNA sequence: TGTGCCAGCAGTTTCAGTCTCTATGGCTACACCTTC. It is translated as CASSFSLYGYTF.

Only a few counts were recorded for this clone. This chain links TRBV6-4 with TRBJ1-6; D is unclear. The CDR3 covers 14 residues. Trimming left V 2 bases short and J 7 bases short, with 9 bases between. Germline loops: CDR1 MRHNA, CDR2 SNTAGT. CDR3: CASSDGSLNSPLHF. In nucleotides, the CDR3 is TGTGCCAGCAGTGACGGCAGTTTAAATTCACCCCTCCACTTT.

The chain recombines TRBV27 with TRBJ1-6; tentatively, D is TRBD1 (5 bases). The CDR3 loop spans 15 amino acids. Germline CDR1 and CDR2: MNHEY and SMNVEV (reference sequence). V was trimmed by 2 bases and J by 7 bases, leaving 12 bases between them. This chain's CDR3 is CASSLEVGGNSPLHF. CDR3 coding DNA: TGTGCCAGCAGTTTAGAGGTTGGGGGGAATTCACCCCTCCACTTT.

This sequence joins TRBV21-1 and TRBJ1-5. TRBV21-1 has pseudogene status. The CDR3 contains 15 residues. As DNA, the CDR3 is TGTGCCAGCACCATCTCGGCGGGGGGCAGTCAGCCCCAGCATTTT. Translating gives CASTISAGGSQPQHF.

This clone was detected only a few times. CDR3 loop: CASRGGGMRNQPQHF. The CDR3 DNA sequence: TGTGCCAGCAGGGGCGGAGGAATGCGCAATCAGCCCCAGCATTTT. This chain joins TRBV2 and TRBJ1-5; D gene ambiguous. Germline V CDR1 and CDR2: SNHLY, FYNNEI. The CDR3 consists of 15 residues. Trimming pared 6 bases from V and 2 bases from J, leaving 14 bases between.

The genes are TRBV19 and TRBJ2-3, with a weak D call TRBD2 (6 bases). Trimming left V 8 bases short and J 1 base short, with 13 bases between. Germline V gene sequence: CDR1 LNHDA, CDR2 SQIVND (reference sequence). CDR3 length: 14 residues. The CDR3 nucleotides read TGTGCCAGTCGGGAGTCTGGCGGCACAGATACGCAGTATTTT. It codes for CASRESGGTDTQYF.

Written as DNA, the CDR3 is TGTGCCAGTAGTACTCCCGGGAGGGGAGATACGCAGTATTTT. Translating gives CASSTPGRGDTQYF. This sequence joins TRBV19 and TRBJ2-3; the match to TRBD2 covers 8 bases. The CDR3 sequence is 14 residues long. The J segment lost 5 bases and the V segment lost 4 bases, leaving 5 bases of the junction unmatched. The germline gives CDR1 LNHDA, CDR2 SQIVND (reference sequence).

CDR3 sequence reads: CASSLTGWGGELFF. CDR3 DNA: TGTGCCAGCAGTCTGACAGGGTGGGGCGGGGAGCTGTTTTTT. The chain combines TRBV28 with TRBJ2-2; the match to TRBD1 covers 7 bases. The V gene's germline CDR1 is MDHEN and CDR2 SYDVKM. The CDR3 has 14 amino acids. V lost 5 bases, J lost 7 bases, and 7 bases stayed unmatched.

The chain combines TRBV5-5 with TRBJ1-1, with TRBD1 matching 8 bases. V lost 4 bases, J lost 4 bases, and 12 bases stayed unmatched. The CDR3 runs to 16 residues. Germline lookup yields CDR1 SGHKS and CDR2 YYEKEE (reference sequence). The CDR3 here is CASSLRQGQGSTEAFF. The DNA of the CDR3 is TGTGCCAGCAGCCTCAGACAGGGGCAAGGGAGCACTGAAGCTTTCTTT.

This chain links TRBV18 with TRBJ2-1; 10 positions match TRBD1. Germline CDR1 and CDR2: KGHSH and LQKENI. With 3 bases clipped from V and 5 bases from J, the junction kept 1 base outside the gene matches. The CDR3 has 14 amino acids. The CDR3 coding sequence is TGTGCCAGCTCACCGGGACAGGGGAACAATGAGCAGTTCTTC. Translation gives CASSPGQGNNEQFF.

This sequence joins TRBV21-1 and TRBJ2-7; the D call of TRBD1 is as the table states it, not checked on the DNA. TRBV21-1 is noted as a pseudogene. The length of the CDR3 is 17 residues. CDR3 protein: CASSQGNGTGFIYEQYF. In DNA form, the CDR3 reads TGTGCCAGCAGCCAAGGAAATGGGACAGGGTTCATCTACGAGCAGTACTTC.

This chain connects TRBV4-1 to TRBJ2-3; 11 positions agree with TRBD2. V shed 4 bases and J 0 bases; nucleotides not matched to a gene: 6. Germline loops: CDR1 MGHRA, CDR2 YSYEKL. The CDR3 sequence is 17 residues long. The CDR3 loop is CASSRGTSGGSTDTQYF. The CDR3, as DNA: TGCGCCAGCAGCCGAGGAACTAGCGGGGGTAGCACAGATACGCAGTATTTT.